This T cell receptor beta chain is from a study of PD-1 blockade in classical Hodgkin lymphoma. Study-wide results and caveats: It was reported that newly diagnosed patients had less baseline TCR diversity than healthy donors. It was among complete responders that baseline diversity resembled that of newly diagnosed patients.

Points on this clone: Its antigen is not known.

All patients relapsed after autologous stem cell transplantation, and brentuximab vedotin exposure varied. TCRdb's table, derived via immunoSEQ multiplex PCR, lists solely in-frame clones and lacks some. The repertoire holds over 3,500 clones, about 70% seen once, with roughly a tenth in the top ten. The clonotype was recovered from a human donor with classical Hodgkin lymphoma. The material was peripheral blood mononuclear cells (PBMCs), obtained before the second cycle of nivolumab.

The chain's CDR3 is CASSAKIARDYFNNEQFF. DNA for the CDR3: TGTGCCAGCAGCGCCAAGATCGCCCGGGACTATTTCAACAATGAGCAGTTCTTC. This chain joins TRBV9 and TRBJ2-1; 7 nucleotides match TRBD2. Germline CDR1 SGDLS, CDR2 YYNGEE. The CDR3 covers 18 residues. V dropped 3 bases and J dropped 5; count of bases not matched to a gene: 17.